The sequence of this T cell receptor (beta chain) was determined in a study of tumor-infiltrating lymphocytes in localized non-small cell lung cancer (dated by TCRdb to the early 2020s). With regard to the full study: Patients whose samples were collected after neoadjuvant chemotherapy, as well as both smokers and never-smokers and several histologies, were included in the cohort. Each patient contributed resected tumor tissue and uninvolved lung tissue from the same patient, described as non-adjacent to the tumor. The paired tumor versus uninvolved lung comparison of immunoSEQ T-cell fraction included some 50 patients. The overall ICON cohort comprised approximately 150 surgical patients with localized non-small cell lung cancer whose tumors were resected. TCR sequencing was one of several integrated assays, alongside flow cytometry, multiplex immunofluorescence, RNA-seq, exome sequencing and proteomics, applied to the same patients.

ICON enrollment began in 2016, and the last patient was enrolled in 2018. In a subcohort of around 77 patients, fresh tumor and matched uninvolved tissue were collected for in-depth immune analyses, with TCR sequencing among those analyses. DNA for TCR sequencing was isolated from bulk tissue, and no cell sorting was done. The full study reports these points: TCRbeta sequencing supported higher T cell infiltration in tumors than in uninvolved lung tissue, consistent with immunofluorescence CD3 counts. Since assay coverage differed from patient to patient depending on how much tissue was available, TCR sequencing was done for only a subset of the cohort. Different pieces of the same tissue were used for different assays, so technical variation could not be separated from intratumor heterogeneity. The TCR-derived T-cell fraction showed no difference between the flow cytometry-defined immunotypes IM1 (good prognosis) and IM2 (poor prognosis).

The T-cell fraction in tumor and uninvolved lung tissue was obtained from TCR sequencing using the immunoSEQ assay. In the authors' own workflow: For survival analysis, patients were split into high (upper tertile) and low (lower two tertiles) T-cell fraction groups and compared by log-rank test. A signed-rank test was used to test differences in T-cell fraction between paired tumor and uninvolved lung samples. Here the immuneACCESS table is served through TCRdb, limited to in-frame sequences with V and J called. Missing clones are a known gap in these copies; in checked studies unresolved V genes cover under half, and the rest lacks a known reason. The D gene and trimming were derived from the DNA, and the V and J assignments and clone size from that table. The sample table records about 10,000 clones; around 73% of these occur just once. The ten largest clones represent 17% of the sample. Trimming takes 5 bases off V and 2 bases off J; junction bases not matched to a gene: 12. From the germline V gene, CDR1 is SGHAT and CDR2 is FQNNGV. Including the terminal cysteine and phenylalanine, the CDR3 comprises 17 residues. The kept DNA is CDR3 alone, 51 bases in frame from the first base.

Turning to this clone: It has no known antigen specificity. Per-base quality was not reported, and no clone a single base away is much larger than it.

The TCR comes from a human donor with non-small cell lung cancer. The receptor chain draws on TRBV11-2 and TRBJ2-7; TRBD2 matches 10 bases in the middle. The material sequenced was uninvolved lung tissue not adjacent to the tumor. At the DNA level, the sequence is TGTGCCAGCAGCGGGCGGATGAGCGGGGGGGCCGCCTACGAGCAGTACTTC. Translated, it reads CASSGRMSGGAAYEQYF.